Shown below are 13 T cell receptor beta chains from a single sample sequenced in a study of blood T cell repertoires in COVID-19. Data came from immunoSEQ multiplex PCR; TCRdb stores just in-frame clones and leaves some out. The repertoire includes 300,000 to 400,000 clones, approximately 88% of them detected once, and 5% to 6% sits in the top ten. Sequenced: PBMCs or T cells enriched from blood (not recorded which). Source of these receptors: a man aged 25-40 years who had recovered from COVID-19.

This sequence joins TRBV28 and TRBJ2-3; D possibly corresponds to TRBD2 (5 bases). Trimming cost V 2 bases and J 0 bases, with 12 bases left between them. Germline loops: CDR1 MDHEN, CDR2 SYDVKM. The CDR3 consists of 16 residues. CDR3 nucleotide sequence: TGTGCCAGCAGTTTAAGCTACGCGGGCAGCACAGATACGCAGTATTTT. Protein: CASSLSYAGSTDTQYF.

Here the CDR3 DNA reads TGTGCCACCAAATCCCAGGGTATACAGGGATTCCATGAAGCTTTCTTT. This sequence encodes CATKSQGIQGFHEAFF. The J gene is TRBJ1-1, the V gene TRBV10-3; D is perhaps TRBD1 (6 bases). CDR3 length equals 16 residues. Looked up from germline, CDR1 is ENHRY and CDR2 is SYGVKD. V was clipped by 10 bases and J by 7 bases, with 28 bases between them.

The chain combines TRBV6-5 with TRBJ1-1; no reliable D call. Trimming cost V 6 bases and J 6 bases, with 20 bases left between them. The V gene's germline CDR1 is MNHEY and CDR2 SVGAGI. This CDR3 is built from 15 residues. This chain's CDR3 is CASRDLLGARAEAFF. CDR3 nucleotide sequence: TGTGCCAGCAGGGACCTACTCGGAGCGAGGGCTGAAGCTTTCTTT.

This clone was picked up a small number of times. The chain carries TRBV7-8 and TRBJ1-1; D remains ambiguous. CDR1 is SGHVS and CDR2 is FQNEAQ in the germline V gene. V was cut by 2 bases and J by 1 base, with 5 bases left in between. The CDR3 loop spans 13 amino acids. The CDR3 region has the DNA TGTGCCAGCAGCTTACTTCGGAACACTGAAGCTTTCTTT. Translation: CASSLLRNTEAFF.

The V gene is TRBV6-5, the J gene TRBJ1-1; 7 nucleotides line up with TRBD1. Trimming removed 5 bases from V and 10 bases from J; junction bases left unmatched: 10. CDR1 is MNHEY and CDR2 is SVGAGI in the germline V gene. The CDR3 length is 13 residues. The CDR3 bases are TGTGCCAGCAGTCCCCGGACAGGAGGAGGAGCTTTCTTT. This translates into CASSPRTGGGAFF.

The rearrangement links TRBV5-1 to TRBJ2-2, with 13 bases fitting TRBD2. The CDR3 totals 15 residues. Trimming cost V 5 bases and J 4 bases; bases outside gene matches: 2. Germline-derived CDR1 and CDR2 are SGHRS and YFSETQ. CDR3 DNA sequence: TGCGCCAGCAGACTAGCGGGGGGGCTCACCGGGGAGCTGTTTTTT. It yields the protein CASRLAGGLTGELFF.

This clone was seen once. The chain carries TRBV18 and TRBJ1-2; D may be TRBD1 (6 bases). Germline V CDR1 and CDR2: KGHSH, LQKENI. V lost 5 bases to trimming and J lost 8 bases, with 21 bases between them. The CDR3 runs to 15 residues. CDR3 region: CASSGRTAGGVGYTF. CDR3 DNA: TGTGCCAGCTCAGGCCGGACAGCGGGAGGGGTCGGCTACACCTTC. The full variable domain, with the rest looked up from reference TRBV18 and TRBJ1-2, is NAGVMQNPRHLVRRRGQEARLRCSPMKGHSHVYWYRQLPEEGLKFMVYLQKENIIDESGMPKERFSAEFPKEGPSILRIQQVVRGDSAAYFCASSGRTAGGVGYTFGSGTRLTVV.

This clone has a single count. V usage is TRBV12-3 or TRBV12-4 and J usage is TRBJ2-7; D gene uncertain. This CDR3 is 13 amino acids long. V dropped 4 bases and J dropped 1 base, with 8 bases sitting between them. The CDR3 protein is CASSSPGSYEQYF. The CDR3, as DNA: TGTGCCAGCAGTTCTCCGGGTTCCTACGAGCAGTACTTC.

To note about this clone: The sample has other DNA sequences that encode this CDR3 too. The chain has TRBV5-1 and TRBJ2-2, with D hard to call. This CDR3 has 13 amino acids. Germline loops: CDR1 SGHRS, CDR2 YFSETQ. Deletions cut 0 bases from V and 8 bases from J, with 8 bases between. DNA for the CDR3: TGCGCCAGCAGCTTGGTCCCTAGTGGGGAGCTGTTTTTT. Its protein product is CASSLVPSGELFF.

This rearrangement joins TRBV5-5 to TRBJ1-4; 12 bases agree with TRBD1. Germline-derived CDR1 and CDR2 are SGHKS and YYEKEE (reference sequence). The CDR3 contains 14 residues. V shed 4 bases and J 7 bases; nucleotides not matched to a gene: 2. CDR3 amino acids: CASSRDRGLEKLFF. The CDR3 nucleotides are TGTGCCAGCAGCCGGGACAGGGGGCTTGAAAAACTGTTTTTT.

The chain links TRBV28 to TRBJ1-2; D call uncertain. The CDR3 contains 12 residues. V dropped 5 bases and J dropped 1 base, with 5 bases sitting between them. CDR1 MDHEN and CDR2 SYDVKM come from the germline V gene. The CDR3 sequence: CASSPNNYGYTF. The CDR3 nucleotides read TGTGCCAGCAGTCCCAATAACTATGGCTACACCTTC.

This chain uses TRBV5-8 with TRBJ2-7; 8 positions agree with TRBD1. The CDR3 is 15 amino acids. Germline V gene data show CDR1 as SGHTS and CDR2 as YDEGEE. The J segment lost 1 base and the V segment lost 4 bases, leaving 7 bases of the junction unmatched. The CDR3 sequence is CASSRQGHSSYEQYF. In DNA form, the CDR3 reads TGTGCCAGCAGCCGACAGGGGCATTCATCCTACGAGCAGTACTTC.

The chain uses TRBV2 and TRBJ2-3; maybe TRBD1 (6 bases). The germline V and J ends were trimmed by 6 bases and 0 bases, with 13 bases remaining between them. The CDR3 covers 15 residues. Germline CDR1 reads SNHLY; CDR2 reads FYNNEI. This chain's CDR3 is CASSGQSASTDTQYF. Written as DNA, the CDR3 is TGTGCCAGCAGCGGACAGAGTGCTAGCACAGATACGCAGTATTTT. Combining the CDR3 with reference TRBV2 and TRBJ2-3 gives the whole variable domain EPEVTQTPSHQVTQMGQEVILRCVPISNHLYFYWYRQILGQKVEFLVSFYNNEISEKSEIFDDQFSVERPDGSNFTLKIRSTKLEDSAMYFCASSGQSASTDTQYFGPGTRLTVL.